This T cell receptor (beta chain) was captured by sequencing in a study of memory CD4+ T cells and cytomegalovirus serostatus. Study-level results: Median bootstrapped AUC for CMV status was around 0.96 originally, less than 0.92 US-trained. About 40% of the roughly 150 known CMV-associated TCRbeta sequences appeared in CD4+ memory.

The table lists this clone with a few counts. Its target is not known. CDR3 length: 12 amino acids. The ends were cut back, 3 bases at V and 5 bases at J, with 4 bases in the middle. Germline CDR1 is SGHAT and CDR2 is FQNNGV. TCRdb's copy holds only in-frame clones and misses some; the assay was immunoSEQ multiplex PCR. The table includes about 92,000 clones, roughly 80% detected once. Single viable CD3+CD4+CD8-CD45RO+ cells were sorted as the memory CD4+ T cells. CMV serostatus came from serum IgG against pp150, pp28, p38, p52. The receptor's source is an adult in good health and CMV-seropositive. V and J are TRBV11-2 and TRBJ2-2, with D unresolved. Sequenced material: memory CD4+ T cells from blood. DNA for the CDR3: TGTGCCAGCAGCTTGTCGACCGGGGAGCTGTTTTTT. This codes for CASSLSTGELFF.